These 27 T cell receptor beta chains were all obtained from the same sample, sequenced in a study of blood T cell repertoires in COVID-19. Clones were read by immunoSEQ multiplex PCR, and TCRdb kept only the in-frame ones, dropping some. The sample includes approximately 270,000 clones, approximately 85% of them seen just once. The material sequenced was peripheral blood. These receptors were obtained from a woman between 65 and 79 years old with acute or convalescent COVID-19.

The V gene is TRBV5-1, the J gene TRBJ1-6, with 7 nucleotides matching TRBD1. CDR3 size: 17 residues. V lost 3 bases to trimming and J lost 5 bases; unmatched junction nucleotides: 11. The germline CDR1 and CDR2 sequences are SGHRS and YFSETQ. As DNA, the CDR3 is TGCGCCAGCAGCTCAAGAGGGACAGTGACGGATAATTCACCCCTCCACTTT. Residues: CASSSRGTVTDNSPLHF.

The rearrangement joins TRBV5-4 to TRBJ2-5, with 7 bases aligning to TRBD2. CDR1 is SGHNT, CDR2 YYREEE, per germline (reference sequence). The ends lost 2 bases at V and 2 bases at J; junction bases unmatched: 6. CDR3 size: 15 residues. CDR3 sequence (DNA): TGTGCCAGCAGCTTAGCGGGGACCTTACAAGAGACCCAGTACTTC. Encoded protein: CASSLAGTLQETQYF.

The chain combines TRBV5-5 with TRBJ2-3, with D unclear. The CDR3 loop spans 15 amino acids. Per germline, CDR1 SGHKS and CDR2 YYEKEE (reference sequence). V lost 0 bases, J lost 0 bases, and 8 bases lay in between. The CDR3 is CASSLEWASTDTQYF. For the CDR3, the DNA is TGTGCCAGCAGCTTGGAGTGGGCCAGCACAGATACGCAGTATTTT.

In its sample, this clone was seen once. CDR3 loop: CAGDLGREKLFF. In nucleotides, the CDR3 is TGTGCCGGGGACCTAGGGAGGGAAAAACTGTTTTTT. The V gene is TRBV6-4, the J gene TRBJ1-4; weak D call: TRBD1 (5 bases). The CDR3 loop spans 12 amino acids. V lost 11 bases to trimming and J lost 8 bases, with 15 bases between them. Germline V gives CDR1 MRHNA, CDR2 SNTAGT.

This clone was seen only once. The V and J genes are TRBV6-5 and TRBJ2-1; 12 nucleotides align to TRBD2. The trim removed 5 bases at V and 10 bases at J, leaving 6 bases unmatched. Germline CDR1 reads MNHEY; CDR2 reads SVGAGI. The CDR3 runs to 14 residues. Here the CDR3 DNA reads TGTGCCAGCAGTCCTAGCGGGGGGGCTCGGGAGCAGTTCTTC. Translating gives CASSPSGGAREQFF.

V usage is TRBV29-1 and J usage is TRBJ1-2, with 8 bases that match TRBD1. Germline values: CDR1 SQVTM, CDR2 ANQGSEA. Trimming took 6 bases from V and 7 from J; bases not matched to a gene: 16. This CDR3 is 15 amino acids long. CDR3 DNA: TGCAGCGTGGGGGGACAGGTGACACTTCTGGGTGGCTACACCTTC. This translates into CSVGGQVTLLGGYTF.

The rearrangement joins TRBV5-6 to TRBJ1-2; D not resolved. CDR1 and CDR2 from the germline V gene are SGHDT and YYEEEE. The CDR3 sequence is 11 residues long. The ends were cut back, 0 bases at V and 6 bases at J, with 3 bases in the middle. The DNA for the CDR3 is TGTGCCAGCAGCTTGGCGGATGGCTACACCTTC. Translated, it gives CASSLADGYTF.

Points on this clone: Other nucleotide sequences in the sample specify the same CDR3. The chain employs TRBV5-1 and TRBJ1-1; possible D gene TRBD1, 5 bases. CDR3 length: 14 residues. Germline V gene data show CDR1 as SGHRS and CDR2 as YFSETQ. V shed 4 bases and J shed 1 base, with 11 bases lying between them. DNA of the CDR3: TGCGCCAGCAGCCCTGGCGGGGCGAACACTGAAGCTTTCTTT. It codes for CASSPGGANTEAFF.

This chain links TRBV18 with TRBJ2-4, with D possibly being TRBD2 (7 bases). V was pared by 3 bases and J by 3 bases, with 18 bases between. The germline CDR1 and CDR2 sequences are KGHSH and LQKENI. The CDR3 loop spans 17 amino acids. CDR3 amino acids: CASSPFQGGGDKNIQYF. Here the CDR3 DNA reads TGTGCCAGCTCACCCTTCCAGGGCGGGGGCGACAAAAACATTCAGTACTTC.

V is TRBV5-5 and J is TRBJ1-1, with unresolved D. Germline CDR1 SGHKS, CDR2 YYEKEE (reference sequence). The V end lost 3 bases, the J end lost 1 base, and 22 bases lay between the germline ends. CDR3 size: 18 residues. CDR3 residues: CASSWEGSTRATNTEAFF. The CDR3 nucleotides read TGTGCCAGCAGCTGGGAGGGATCAACACGAGCGACGAACACTGAAGCTTTCTTT.

V usage is TRBV2 and J usage is TRBJ2-7; 7 nucleotides agree with TRBD2. The J segment lost 4 bases and the V segment lost 6 bases, leaving 15 bases of the junction unmatched. Germline CDR1 reads SNHLY; CDR2 reads FYNNEI. The CDR3 contains 16 residues. The CDR3 here is CASRGGVNRIGYEQYF. Here the CDR3 DNA reads TGTGCCAGCAGGGGGGGGGTGAACAGGATCGGGTACGAGCAGTACTTC.

This chain joins TRBV11-2 and TRBJ2-7; 12 bases match TRBD1. Per germline, CDR1 SGHAT and CDR2 FQNNGV. Trimming cost V 4 bases and J 4 bases; bases outside gene matches: 5. The CDR3 runs 15 residues. The CDR3 nucleotides are TGTGCCAGCAGCTCGGGGACAGGGGGCGGGTACGAGCAGTACTTC. It translates to CASSSGTGGGYEQYF.

The J gene is TRBJ1-3, the V gene TRBV4-1; D remains ambiguous. The CDR3 is made up of 16 amino acids. Germline V gene data show CDR1 as MGHRA and CDR2 as YSYEKL. V shed 0 bases and J shed 0 bases, with 9 bases lying between them. The CDR3 here is CASSQDNSYSGNTIYF. The CDR3 DNA reads as TGCGCCAGCAGCCAAGATAACAGCTACTCTGGAAACACCATATATTTT.

V usage is TRBV7-8 and J usage is TRBJ2-1, with 10 bases fitting TRBD2. Looked up from germline, CDR1 is SGHVS and CDR2 is FQNEAQ. V was clipped by 0 bases and J by 6 bases; unmatched bases: 8. The CDR3 extends over 17 amino acids. The CDR3 sequence: CASSLAQELAGINEQFF. CDR3 DNA: TGTGCCAGCAGCTTAGCGCAAGAACTAGCGGGGATCAATGAGCAGTTCTTC.

The rearrangement joins TRBV3-1 (or the pseudogene TRBV3-2) to TRBJ2-7; 8 positions match TRBD2. This CDR3 is built from 14 residues. The germline V gene has CDR1 LGHDT and CDR2 YNNKEL (reference sequence). V gave up 5 bases and J gave up 9 bases; unmatched junction bases: 12. The CDR3 is CASSSSGTSNSQYF. The DNA for the CDR3 is TGTGCCAGCAGCTCCTCCGGGACTAGTAACTCGCAGTACTTC.

The genes are TRBV6-5 and TRBJ2-2, with D possibly being TRBD1 (6 bases). Germline assignment: CDR1 MNHEY and CDR2 SVGAGI. V dropped 10 bases and J dropped 0 bases, with 12 bases sitting between them. The CDR3 contains 14 residues. Here the CDR3 DNA reads TGTGCCACCTGGGACAATTCGAACACCGGGGAGCTGTTTTTT. Translation gives CATWDNSNTGELFF.

This clone was recorded a few times. The chain joins TRBV2 to TRBJ1-1, with D perhaps TRBD1 (5 bases). There are 13 residues in the CDR3. Deletions cut 8 bases from V and 4 bases from J, with 14 bases between. Germline V gives CDR1 SNHLY, CDR2 FYNNEI. The CDR3 loop reads CASGMGQGTEAFF. The CDR3 region has the DNA TGTGCCAGCGGGATGGGGCAGGGCACTGAAGCTTTCTTT.

This sequence joins TRBV6-1 and TRBJ2-1; TRBD2 might be the D (6 bases). V lost 3 bases, J lost 0 bases, and 9 bases lay in between. Germline CDR1 reads MNHNS; CDR2 reads SASEGT. The CDR3 covers 15 residues. CDR3 region: CASSEEGSSYNEQFF. The DNA for the CDR3 is TGTGCCAGCAGTGAGGAGGGAAGCTCCTACAATGAGCAGTTCTTC.

The chain has TRBV5-8 and TRBJ1-6; the D is unclear. In germline, CDR1 is SGHTS, CDR2 YDEGEE. Trimming removed 0 bases at V and 10 bases at J, with 11 bases between. This CDR3 comprises 14 residues. The CDR3 protein is CASSLGGIYSPLHF. In DNA form, the CDR3 reads TGTGCCAGCAGCTTGGGCGGAATTTACTCACCCCTCCACTTT.

This clone was observed a single time. The chain employs TRBV2 and TRBJ2-7; 10 positions match TRBD1. This CDR3 comprises 14 residues. The V gene's germline CDR1 is SNHLY and CDR2 FYNNEI. Germline trimming cut 4 bases from V and 3 bases from J; bases unmatched to any gene: 3. In nucleotides, the CDR3 is TGTGCCAGCAGTGTCGACAGGGGGCGCTACGAGCAGTACTTC. As protein: CASSVDRGRYEQYF.

The chain joins TRBV3-1 (or the pseudogene TRBV3-2) to TRBJ1-4, with D maybe TRBD1 (6 bases). The CDR3 loop spans 15 amino acids. The germline CDR1 and CDR2 sequences are LGHDT and YNNKEL (reference sequence). V gave up 5 bases and J gave up 0 bases, with 10 bases separating them. Here the CDR3 reads CASSTGQTTNEKLFF. The CDR3 region has the DNA TGTGCCAGCAGCACCGGACAGACAACTAATGAAAAACTGTTTTTT.

The V gene is TRBV10-3, the J gene TRBJ1-3; D gene ambiguous. The CDR3 length is 12 residues. Germline CDR1 is ENHRY and CDR2 is SYGVKD. The V gene lost 8 bases and the J gene lost 4 bases, with 9 bases spanning the gap. DNA of the CDR3: TGTGCCATCGGGCACCCCGGAAACACCATATATTTT. Amino acids: CAIGHPGNTIYF.

This sequence joins TRBV2 and TRBJ2-3, with 9 bases fitting TRBD1. CDR1 SNHLY and CDR2 FYNNEI come from the germline V gene. After removal of 5 bases from V and 8 bases from J, the junction contained 8 bases not matched to a gene. The CDR3 extends over 14 amino acids. As DNA, the CDR3 is TGTGCCAGCAGTTTACAGGGGGCGAGGGGTACGCAGTATTTT. It encodes CASSLQGARGTQYF.

The sample holds one count of this clone. The rearrangement links TRBV6-5 to TRBJ1-1; tentatively, D is TRBD1 (6 bases). The V end was cut by 6 bases, the J end by 10 bases, with 15 bases between. There are 12 residues in the CDR3. The germline CDR1 and CDR2 sequences are MNHEY and SVGAGI. CDR3 region: CASSKLTGPAFF. Written as DNA, the CDR3 is TGTGCCAGCAGCAAACTGACAGGACCAGCTTTCTTT.

This rearrangement joins TRBV13 to TRBJ1-2, with TRBD1 matching 9 bases. CDR1 is PRHDT, CDR2 FYEKMQ, per germline (reference sequence). This CDR3 region has 15 residues. V lost 4 bases, J lost 5 bases, and 8 bases stayed unmatched. The CDR3 is CASSSGQGSLYGYTF. CDR3 nucleotide sequence: TGTGCCAGCAGCTCAGGACAGGGGAGTTTGTATGGCTACACCTTC.

This clone is a singleton in its sample. V usage is TRBV19 and J usage is TRBJ2-1; 9 bases match TRBD2. There are 14 residues in the CDR3. The junction had 7 bases not matched to a gene; V was cut back by 4 bases and J by 9 bases. Per the germline V gene, CDR1 is LNHDA and CDR2 is SQIVND (reference sequence). This CDR3 reads CASSTGLAGTEQFF. CDR3 DNA: TGTGCCAGTAGTACCGGGCTAGCGGGGACTGAGCAGTTCTTC.

The chain has TRBV6-5 and TRBJ1-1; TRBD1 might be the D (6 bases). Germline V gene data show CDR1 as MNHEY and CDR2 as SVGAGI. The V end lost 8 bases, the J end lost 1 base, and 14 bases lay between the germline ends. This CDR3 is built from 14 residues. The CDR3: CASSTGRRNTEAFF. CDR3 in DNA: TGTGCCAGCTCCACAGGGAGAAGGAACACTGAAGCTTTCTTT.